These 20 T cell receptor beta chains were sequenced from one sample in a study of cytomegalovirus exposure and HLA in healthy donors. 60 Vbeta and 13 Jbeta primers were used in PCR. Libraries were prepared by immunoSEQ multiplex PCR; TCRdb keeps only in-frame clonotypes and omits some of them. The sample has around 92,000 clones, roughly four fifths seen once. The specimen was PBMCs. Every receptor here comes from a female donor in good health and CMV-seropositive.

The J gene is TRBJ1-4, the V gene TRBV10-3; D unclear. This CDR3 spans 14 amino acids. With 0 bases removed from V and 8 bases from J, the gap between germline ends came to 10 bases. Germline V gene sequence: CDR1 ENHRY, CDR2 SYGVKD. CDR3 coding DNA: TGTGCCATCAGTGAGTCTGGCGGTTTGGAAAAACTGTTTTTT. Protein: CAISESGGLEKLFF.

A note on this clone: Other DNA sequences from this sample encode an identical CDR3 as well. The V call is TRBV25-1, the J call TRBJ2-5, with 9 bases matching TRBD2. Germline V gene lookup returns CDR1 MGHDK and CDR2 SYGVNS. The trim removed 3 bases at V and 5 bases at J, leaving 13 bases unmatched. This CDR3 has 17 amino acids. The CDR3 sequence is CASSDSRAGGPRETQYF. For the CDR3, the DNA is TGTGCCAGCAGTGACTCAAGGGCGGGAGGGCCGAGGGAGACCCAGTACTTC.

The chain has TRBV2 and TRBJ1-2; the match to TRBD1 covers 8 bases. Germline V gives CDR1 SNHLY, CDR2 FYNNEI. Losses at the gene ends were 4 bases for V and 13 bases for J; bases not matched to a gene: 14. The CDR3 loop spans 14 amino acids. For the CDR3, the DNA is TGTGCCAGCAGTGCAGGTAGACAGGGGTGGATAGGCACCTTC. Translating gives CASSAGRQGWIGTF. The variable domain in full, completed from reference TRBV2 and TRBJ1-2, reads EPEVTQTPSHQVTQMGQEVILRCVPISNHLYFYWYRQILGQKVEFLVSFYNNEISEKSEIFDDQFSVERPDGSNFTLKIRSTKLEDSAMYFCASSAGRQGWIGTFGSGTRLTVV.

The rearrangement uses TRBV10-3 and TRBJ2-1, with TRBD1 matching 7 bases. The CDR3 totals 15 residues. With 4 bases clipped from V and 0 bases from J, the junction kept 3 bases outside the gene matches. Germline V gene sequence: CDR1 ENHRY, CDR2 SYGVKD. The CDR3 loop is CAISVGDSSYNEQFF. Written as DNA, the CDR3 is TGTGCCATCAGTGTAGGGGACAGCTCCTACAATGAGCAGTTCTTC.

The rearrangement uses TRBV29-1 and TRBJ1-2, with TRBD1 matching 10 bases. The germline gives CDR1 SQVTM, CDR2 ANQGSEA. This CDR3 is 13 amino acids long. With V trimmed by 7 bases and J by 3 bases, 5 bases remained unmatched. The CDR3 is CSARDRGDYGYTF. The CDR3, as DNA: TGCAGCGCGAGGGACAGGGGTGACTATGGCTACACCTTC. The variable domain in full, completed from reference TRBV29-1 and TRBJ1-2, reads SAVISQKPSRDICQRGTSLTIQCQVDSQVTMMFWYRQQPGQSLTLIATANQGSEATYESGFVIDKFPISRPNLTFSTLTVSNMSPEDSSIYLCSARDRGDYGYTFGSGTRLTVV.

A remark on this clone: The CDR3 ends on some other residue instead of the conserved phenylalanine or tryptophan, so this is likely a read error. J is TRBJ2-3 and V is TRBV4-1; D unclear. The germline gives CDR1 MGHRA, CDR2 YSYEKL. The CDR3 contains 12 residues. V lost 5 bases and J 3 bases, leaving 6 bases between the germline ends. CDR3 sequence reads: CASSSFTDTQYL. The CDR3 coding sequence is TGCGCCAGCAGCAGCTTTACAGATACGCAGTATCTT.

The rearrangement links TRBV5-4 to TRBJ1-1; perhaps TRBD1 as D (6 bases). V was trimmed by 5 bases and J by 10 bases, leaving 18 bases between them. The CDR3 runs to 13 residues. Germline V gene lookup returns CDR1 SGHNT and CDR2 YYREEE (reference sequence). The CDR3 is CASSFHGGQAAFF. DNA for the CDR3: TGTGCCAGCAGTTTCCACGGGGGGCAGGCAGCTTTCTTT.

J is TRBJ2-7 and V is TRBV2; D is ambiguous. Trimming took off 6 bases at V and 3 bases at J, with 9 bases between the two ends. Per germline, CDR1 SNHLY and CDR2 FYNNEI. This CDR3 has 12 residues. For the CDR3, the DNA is TGTGCCAGCAGCACTCCCCTCTACGAGCAGTACTTC. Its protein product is CASSTPLYEQYF.

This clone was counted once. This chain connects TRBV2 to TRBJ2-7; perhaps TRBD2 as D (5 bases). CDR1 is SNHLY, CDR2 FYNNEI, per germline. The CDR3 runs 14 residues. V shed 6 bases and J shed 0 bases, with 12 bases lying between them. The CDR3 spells CASSSQRSSYEQYF. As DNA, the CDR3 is TGTGCCAGCAGCTCCCAGCGGAGCTCCTACGAGCAGTACTTC.

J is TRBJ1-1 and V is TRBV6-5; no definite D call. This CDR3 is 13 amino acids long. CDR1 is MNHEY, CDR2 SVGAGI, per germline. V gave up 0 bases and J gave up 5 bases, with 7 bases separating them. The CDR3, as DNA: TGTGCCAGCAGTTACTCGACCGGGACTGAAGCTTTCTTT. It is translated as CASSYSTGTEAFF.

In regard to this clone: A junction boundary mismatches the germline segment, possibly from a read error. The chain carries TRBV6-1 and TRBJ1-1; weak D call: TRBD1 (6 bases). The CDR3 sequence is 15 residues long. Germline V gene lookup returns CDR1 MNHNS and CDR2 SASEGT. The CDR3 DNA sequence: TGTTCCAGCAGTGAATGGGGGACATTGAACACTGAAGCTTTCTTT. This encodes CSSSEWGTLNTEAFF.

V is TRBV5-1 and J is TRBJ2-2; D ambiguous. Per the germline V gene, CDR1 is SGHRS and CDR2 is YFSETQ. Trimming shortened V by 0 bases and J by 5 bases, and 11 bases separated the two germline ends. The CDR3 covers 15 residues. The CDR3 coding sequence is TGCGCCAGCAGCTTGGGATCCATGGAGACCGGGGAGCTGTTTTTT. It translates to CASSLGSMETGELFF.

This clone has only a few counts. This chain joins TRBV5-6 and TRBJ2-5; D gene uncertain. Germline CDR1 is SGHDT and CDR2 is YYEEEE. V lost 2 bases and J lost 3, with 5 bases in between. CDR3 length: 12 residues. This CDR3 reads CASSFDKETQYF. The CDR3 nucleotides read TGTGCCAGCAGCTTCGACAAAGAGACCCAGTACTTC.

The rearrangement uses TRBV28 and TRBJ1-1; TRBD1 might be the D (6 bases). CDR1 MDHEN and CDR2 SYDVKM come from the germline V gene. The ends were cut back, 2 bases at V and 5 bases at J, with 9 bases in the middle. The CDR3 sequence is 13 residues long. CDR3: CASSLRTATEAFF. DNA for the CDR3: TGTGCCAGCAGTTTACGGACAGCAACTGAAGCTTTCTTT.

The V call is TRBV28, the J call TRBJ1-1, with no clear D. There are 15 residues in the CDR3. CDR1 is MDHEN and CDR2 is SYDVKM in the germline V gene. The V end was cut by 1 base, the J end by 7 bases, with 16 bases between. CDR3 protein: CASSLFEGIPREAFF. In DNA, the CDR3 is TGTGCCAGCAGTTTATTTGAGGGTATCCCCCGTGAAGCTTTCTTT.

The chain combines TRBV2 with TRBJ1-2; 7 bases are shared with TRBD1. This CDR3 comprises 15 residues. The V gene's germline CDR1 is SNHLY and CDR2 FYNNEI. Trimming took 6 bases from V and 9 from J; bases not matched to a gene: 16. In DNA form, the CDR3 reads TGTGCCAGCAGGCAGCCCGGGACAGAGCCATCTCGCTACACCTTC. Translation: CASRQPGTEPSRYTF.

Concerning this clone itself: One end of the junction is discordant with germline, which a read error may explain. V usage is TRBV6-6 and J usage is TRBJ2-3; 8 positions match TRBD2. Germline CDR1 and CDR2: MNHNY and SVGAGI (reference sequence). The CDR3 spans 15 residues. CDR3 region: CPSSYSGANTDTQYF. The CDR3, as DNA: TGTCCCAGCAGTTATAGCGGGGCCAACACAGATACGCAGTATTTT.

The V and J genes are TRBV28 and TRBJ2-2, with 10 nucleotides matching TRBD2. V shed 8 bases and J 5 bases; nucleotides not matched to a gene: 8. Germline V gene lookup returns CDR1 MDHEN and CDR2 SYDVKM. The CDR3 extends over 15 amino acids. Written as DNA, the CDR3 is TGTGCCAGCTGTATAGCGGGGGGCACTACCGGGGAGCTGTTTTTT. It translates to CASCIAGGTTGELFF.

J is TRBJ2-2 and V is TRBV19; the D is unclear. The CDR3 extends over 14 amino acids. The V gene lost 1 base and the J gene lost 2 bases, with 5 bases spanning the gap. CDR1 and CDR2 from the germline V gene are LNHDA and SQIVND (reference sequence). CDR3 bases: TGTGCCAGTAGTATAGGAGCCAACACCGGGGAGCTGTTTTTT. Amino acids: CASSIGANTGELFF.

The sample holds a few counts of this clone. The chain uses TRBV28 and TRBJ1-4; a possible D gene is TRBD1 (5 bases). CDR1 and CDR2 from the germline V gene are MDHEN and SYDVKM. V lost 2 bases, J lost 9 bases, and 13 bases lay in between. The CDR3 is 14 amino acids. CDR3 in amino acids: CASSLATVGKKLFF. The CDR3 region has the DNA TGTGCCAGCAGTTTAGCGACAGTGGGGAAAAAACTGTTTTTT.